A selection of T cell receptor beta chains follows, all from one sample in a study of shared clonotypes between healthy human individuals. The data were produced by immunoSEQ multiplex PCR, yet TCRdb's version contains in-frame clones alone and is incomplete. The sample records more than 2,000,000 clones, 93% being singletons. Sequencing was performed on naive CD4+ T cells from PBMCs. These receptors all stem from a man younger than 30 in good health. Some clones in this sample may be carry-over from other donors' samples. CDR3s include the opening cysteine and the closing phenylalanine or tryptophan. Fields, in order: D gene, clone size, J gene, V gene, CDR3 DNA, CDR3 protein. A D gene is named only where the DNA matches it firmly. Rows may omit the clone size; those that give it use once, few, many or a size class.

>.|.|TRBJ2-1|TRBV18
TGTGCCAGCTCACCATCTAGCGCTTACAATGAGCAGTTCTTC
CASSPSSAYNEQFF
>.|.|TRBJ1-1|TRBV29-1
TGCAGCGCCGAACGAGGGGAGAGGGCTGAAGCTTTCTTT
CSAERGERAEAFF
>TRBD1|.|TRBJ1-5|TRBV28
TGTGCCAGCACTGACCCGGGACAGAAAAATAGCAATCAGCCCCAGCATTTT
CASTDPGQKNSNQPQHF
>.|.|TRBJ2-1|TRBV28
TGTGCCAGCAGTGTCTGGTTGAGCTCCTACAATGAGCAGTTCTTC
CASSVWLSSYNEQFF
>.|.|TRBJ1-5|TRBV4-2
TGTGCCAGCAGCCAAGAGGGCCAGGGCCTCGGCAATCAGCCCCAGCATTTT
CASSQEGQGLGNQPQHF
>TRBD1|.|TRBJ1-2|TRBV6-1
TGTGCCAGCAGTGAAGCCCTGGAGAAGGGGGCCTATGGCTACACCTTC
CASSEALEKGAYGYTF
>.|.|TRBJ1-2|TRBV2
TGTGCCAGCAGTCCGTGGACGGGAGGCTACACCTTC
CASSPWTGGYTF
>.|once|TRBJ2-5|TRBV11-2
TGTGCCAGCAGCTTACTTGGGGGGGCCGGGGGAGAGACCCAGTACTTC
CASSLLGGAGGETQYF
>TRBD2|.|TRBJ2-3|TRBV7-3
TGTGCCAGCAGCTTAAAGCGGGGGCGCACAGATACGCAGTATTTT
CASSLKRGRTDTQYF
>.|.|TRBJ2-1|TRBV7-2
TGTGCCAGCAGCTTACACCAAAACAATGAGCAGTTCTTC
CASSLHQNNEQFF
>.|.|TRBJ1-2|TRBV6-5
TGTGCCAGCAGTTCCTCAAAAGGAGACCCCCGAGACACCTTC
CASSSSKGDPRDTF
>TRBD1|.|TRBJ2-2|TRBV19
TGTGCCAGTAGGCGGACAGGGCGGAACACCGGGGAGCTGTTTTTT
CASRRTGRNTGELFF
>TRBD2|.|TRBJ2-1|TRBV18
TGTGCCAGCTCACCCCTTAGCGGGGGAAACAATGAGCAGTTCTTC
CASSPLSGGNNEQFF
>.|.|TRBJ1-3|TRBV28
TGTGCCAGCAGAGAAAGCGGACTTAACTCTGGAAACACCATATATTTT
CASRESGLNSGNTIYF
>TRBD2|.|TRBJ2-1|TRBV4-2
TGTGCCAGCAGCCAGAAAGAGCGGGAGGGCCTCCAGTTCTTC
CASSQKEREGLQFF
>TRBD1|.|TRBJ1-5|TRBV19
TGTGCCAGTAGTCGACGACAGGGGGTCGGGAGCAATCAGCCCCAGCATTTT
CASSRRQGVGSNQPQHF